Below are 30 T cell receptor beta chains sequenced from a single sample in a study of T cells in Graves' hyperthyroidism and ophthalmopathy. The CDR3 regions of TCR beta were amplified from RNA transcripts. RT-PCR in the first round (using the HTBI primer set) targeted the TCR CDR3. TCRdb called the multiplex PCR reads again in MiXCR, with one record for every CDR3 protein. The sample yields around 540,000 distinct CDR3 sequences, about half seen once. The sequencing sample was made of peripheral blood or thyroid tissue (not recorded which). Receptor source: a woman aged 18-29 years with Graves' hyperthyroidism.

The CDR3 coding sequence is TGTGCCACCAGCAGAGATCATCCAGGGGGCGGTTCACCCCTCCACTTT. Amino acid sequence: CATSRDHPGGGSPLHF. The chain joins TRBV15 to TRBJ1-6; 8 bases map to TRBD1. Germline CDR1 and CDR2: LNHNV and YYDKDF (reference sequence). This CDR3 is built from 16 residues. J was trimmed by 9 bases and V by 0 bases; bases with no gene match: 7. Full variable domain (rest looked up from reference TRBV15 and TRBJ1-6): DAMVIQNPRYQVTQFGKPVTLSCSQTLNHNVMYWYQQKSSQAPKLLFHYYDKDFNNEADTPDNFQSRRPNTSFCFLDIRSPGLGDTAMYLCATSRDHPGGGSPLHFGNGTRLTVT.

This clonotype showed up just a few times. The CDR3 spells CARGSLIYF. Written as DNA, the CDR3 is TGTGCCAGGGGGAGTCTTATTTACTTC. This chain uses TRBV11-2 with TRBJ2-7, with TRBD2 as a possible D gene (5 bases). Looked up from germline, CDR1 is SGHAT and CDR2 is FQNNGV. V was cut by 9 bases and J by 13 bases, with 13 bases left in between. This CDR3 is built from 9 residues. Complete variable domain (other parts from reference TRBV11-2 and TRBJ2-7): EAGVAQSPRYKIIEKRQSVAFWCNPISGHATLYWYQQILGQGPKLLIQFQNNGVVDDSQLPKDRFSAERLKGVDSTLKIQPAKLEDSAVYLCARGSLIYFGPGTRLTVT.

This clonotype was counted many times. The chain employs TRBV15 and TRBJ1-5, with D possibly being TRBD1 (6 bases). Between the trimmed V and J ends, which lost 4 bases and 0 bases, there was a span of 13 bases. This CDR3 region has 16 residues. The germline V gene has CDR1 LNHNV and CDR2 YYDKDF (reference sequence). The CDR3 DNA follows: TGTGCCACCAGCACTGATAGGGGGGATAGCAATCAGCCCCAGCATTTT. Translating it yields CATSTDRGDSNQPQHF.

This clonotype was detected many times. This chain uses TRBV7-9 with TRBJ2-7; D not resolved. The germline V gene has CDR1 SEHNR and CDR2 FQNEAQ (reference sequence). The length of the CDR3 is 14 residues. The germline V and J ends were trimmed by 5 bases and 6 bases, with 17 bases remaining between them. The CDR3 nucleotides are TGTGCCAGCAGCCCACCCTCCGCAGTGTTCGAGCAGTACTTC. It translates to CASSPPSAVFEQYF.

The genes are TRBV6-5 and TRBJ1-6; weak D call: TRBD1 (5 bases). The CDR3 runs to 20 residues. Germline V gene lookup returns CDR1 MNHEY and CDR2 SVGAGI. Trimming removed 0 bases at V and 0 bases at J, with 18 bases between. Here the CDR3 reads CASSYSISGAWGSYNSPLHF. Written as DNA, the CDR3 is TGTGCCAGCAGTTACTCGATCTCCGGGGCATGGGGCTCCTATAATTCACCCCTCCACTTT.

At least ten counts were recorded for this clonotype. The rearrangement links TRBV7-9 to TRBJ1-1; D remains unclear. The CDR3 is 14 residues long. The germline CDR1 and CDR2 sequences are SEHNR and FQNEAQ (reference sequence). V was shortened by 2 bases and J by 0 bases, with 7 bases between the two germline ends. In DNA form, the CDR3 reads TGTGCCAGCAGCTTAAACTCATTGAACACTGAAGCTTTCTTT. Translating gives CASSLNSLNTEAFF.

The chain has TRBV10-3 and TRBJ2-7; D gene uncertain. This CDR3 region has 12 residues. Germline assignment: CDR1 ENHRY and CDR2 SYGVKD. Trimming shortened V by 6 bases and J by 0 bases, and 6 bases separated the two germline ends. The CDR3 sequence is CAISPSSYEQYF. DNA for the CDR3: TGTGCCATCAGCCCCAGCTCCTACGAGCAGTACTTC.

This clonotype turned up a few times. Its ends do not fully match the called genes, so a read error is possible. This rearrangement joins TRBV5-4 to TRBJ1-5; D gene uncertain. The germline V gene encodes CDR1 SGHNT and CDR2 YYREEE (reference sequence). This CDR3 comprises 14 residues. This chain's CDR3 is CASSQVAENQPQHF. The CDR3 bases are TGCGCCAGCAGCCAAGTCGCGGAAAATCAGCCCCAGCATTTT.

This clonotype was counted a few times. The J gene is TRBJ2-7, the V gene TRBV20-1, with D perhaps TRBD1 or TRBD2 (5 bases each). The CDR3 extends over 13 amino acids. The germline V and J ends were trimmed by 7 bases and 0 bases, with 13 bases remaining between them. Germline lookup yields CDR1 DFQATT and CDR2 SNEGSKA (reference sequence). CDR3 DNA: TGCAGTGTCGATTCAGGGAGCTCCTACGAGCAGTACTTC. Translated, it gives CSVDSGSSYEQYF.

This clonotype was seen a handful of times. The junction differs from germline at one of its ends, possibly a read error. The V call is TRBV10-3, the J call TRBJ2-7; the D gene is possibly TRBD1 (6 bases). Germline V lookup: CDR1 ENHRY, CDR2 SYGVKD. The CDR3 sequence is 14 residues long. CDR3 coding DNA: TGTGCCAGCAGTACCCGGGACAACTCCTACGAGCAGTACTTC. This gives the protein CASSTRDNSYEQYF.

The sample holds a few counts of this clonotype. The V and J genes are TRBV2 and TRBJ1-5; the D gene is possibly TRBD1 (6 bases). Germline V gene lookup returns CDR1 SNHLY and CDR2 FYNNEI. The CDR3 sequence is 16 residues long. Deletions cut 3 bases from V and 2 bases from J, with 14 bases between. This chain's CDR3 is CASSDGGGAGNQPQHF. CDR3 coding DNA: TGTGCCAGCAGTGATGGGGGGGGCGCAGGCAATCAGCCCCAGCATTTT.

The chain recombines TRBV10-3 with TRBJ2-7, with no clear D. The DNA end lines up better with TRBJ2-1; the J call may be wrong. Looked up from germline, CDR1 is ENHRY and CDR2 is SYGVKD. The CDR3 is 11 amino acids. CDR3 protein: CAISEGDEQFF. In DNA form, the CDR3 reads TGTGCCATCAGTGAGGGGGATGAGCAGTTCTTC.

This clonotype was seen many times. The rearrangement uses TRBV7-2 and TRBJ1-4, with 9 bases lining up with TRBD1. Germline-derived CDR1 and CDR2 are SGHTA and FQGNSA. J was trimmed by 6 bases and V by 5 bases; bases with no gene match: 7. The CDR3 consists of 15 residues. CDR3 sequence: CASSEPGQGYEKLFF. The CDR3 nucleotides are TGTGCCAGCAGCGAACCGGGACAGGGTTATGAAAAACTGTTTTTT.

In its sample, this clonotype was seen many times. The chain couples TRBV7-8 to TRBJ1-6; unclear D gene. The V end was cut by 1 base, the J end by 16 bases, with 8 bases between. The CDR3 consists of 11 residues. Germline assignment: CDR1 SGHVS and CDR2 FQNEAQ. The CDR3, as DNA: TGTGCCAGCAGCTTAGGCCCATATCTCCACTTT. It translates to CASSLGPYLHF.

As for this clonotype: Being one base from a much bigger clone, this may be a read error. The CDR3 sequence is CASSGGAQDEQYF. CDR3 sequence (DNA): TGTGCCAGCAGTGGGGGGGCGCAGGACGAGCAGTACTTC. V usage is TRBV2 and J usage is TRBJ2-5, with D tentatively TRBD1 or TRBD2 (6 bases each). The J call may be wrong; the DNA end is better matched by TRBJ2-7. The CDR3 runs to 13 residues. Germline CDR1 is SNHLY and CDR2 is FYNNEI.

As concerns this clonotype: A read error may be the cause here, since a much bigger clone is one base away. The chain is built from TRBV10-3 and TRBJ2-7; no definite D call. Germline V gene data show CDR1 as ENHRY and CDR2 as SYGVKD. Between the trimmed V and J ends, which lost 10 bases and 5 bases, there was a span of 21 bases. The CDR3 consists of 14 residues. The CDR3 region is CATSQPSAEDEQYF. The CDR3 DNA is TGTGCCACGAGCCAGCCTAGTGCCGAGGACGAGCAGTACTTC.

The chain combines TRBV7-2 with TRBJ2-5, with 7 bases that match TRBD2. The CDR3 totals 15 residues. Germline-derived CDR1 and CDR2 are SGHTA and FQGNSA. V shed 3 bases, J shed 2 bases, and the junction held 6 bases outside the gene matches. For the CDR3, the DNA is TGTGCCAGCAGCTTGAGAGGGAGGGTACAAGAGACCCAGTACTTC. This encodes CASSLRGRVQETQYF.

J is TRBJ1-1 and V is TRBV9; D remains unclear. V was cut by 0 bases and J by 7 bases, with 10 bases left in between. The CDR3 has 13 residues. Germline V gives CDR1 SGDLS, CDR2 YYNGEE. CDR3 sequence: CASSVGSDNEAFF. For the CDR3, the DNA is TGTGCCAGCAGCGTAGGATCGGATAATGAAGCTTTCTTT.

There are many counts of this clonotype. The chain links TRBV7-9 to TRBJ1-1; 9 positions match TRBD1. Germline V CDR1 and CDR2: SEHNR, FQNEAQ (reference sequence). This CDR3 has 14 residues. The J segment lost 4 bases and the V segment lost 5 bases, leaving 5 bases of the junction unmatched. The CDR3 is CASSLGTGSTEAFF. The CDR3 nucleotides are TGTGCCAGCAGCCTAGGGACAGGGTCCACTGAAGCTTTCTTT.

The CDR3 nucleotides are TGTGCCAGCAGTGGGGTTCAAGGCAATCAGCCCCAGCATTTT. Protein sequence: CASSGVQGNQPQHF. The J gene is TRBJ1-5, the V gene TRBV2, with no clear D. V was cut by 4 bases and J by 2 bases, with 9 bases left in between. This CDR3 comprises 14 residues. Germline V gene lookup returns CDR1 SNHLY and CDR2 FYNNEI.

Only a few counts were recorded for this clonotype. This sequence joins TRBV5-6 and TRBJ2-7; 13 bases agree with TRBD2. The CDR3 covers 13 residues. V lost 10 bases, J lost 4 bases, and 5 bases stayed unmatched. The germline CDR1 and CDR2 sequences are SGHDT and YYEEEE. CDR3 sequence: CAGSLAGGYEQYF. Here the CDR3 DNA reads TGTGCCGGATCACTAGCGGGGGGGTACGAGCAGTACTTC.

The V gene is TRBV15, the J gene TRBJ1-2, with D possibly being TRBD1 (5 bases). V was cut by 0 bases and J by 9 bases, with 14 bases left in between. The germline gives CDR1 LNHNV, CDR2 YYDKDF (reference sequence). CDR3 length: 14 residues. DNA for the CDR3: TGTGCCACCAGCAGAGAAGTAGGGGCCGAACGCTACACCTTC. This encodes CATSREVGAERYTF.

This clonotype was seen a few times. One end of the junction varies from germline; a read error may be responsible. The chain carries TRBV7-3 and TRBJ2-7, with 7 positions matching TRBD1. CDR1 is SGHTA and CDR2 is FQGTGA in the germline V gene. The CDR3 is 16 residues long. The CDR3 nucleotides read TGCGCCAGCAGCCAATCCCCGCCGGGACAGTACTACGAGCAGTACTTC. Encoded protein: CASSQSPPGQYYEQYF.

This clonotype has only one observation. The rearrangement links TRBV10-3 to TRBJ1-1, with a possible D match to TRBD1 (6 bases). The CDR3 consists of 14 residues. Trimming took 10 bases from V and 6 from J, leaving 21 bases between them. CDR1 ENHRY and CDR2 SYGVKD come from the germline V gene. CDR3 nucleotide sequence: TGTGCCACCAGCGCAGGGGACCTGAGCCCTGAAGCTTTCTTT. It translates to CATSAGDLSPEAFF.

The chain couples TRBV7-2 to TRBJ2-7; 7 positions match TRBD1. CDR1 and CDR2 (germline): SGHTA, FQGNSA. V shed 7 bases, J shed 3 bases, and the junction held 12 bases outside the gene matches. The CDR3 length is 15 residues. The CDR3: CASTKRQGTFYEQYF. Written as DNA, the CDR3 is TGTGCCAGCACCAAACGACAGGGAACTTTCTACGAGCAGTACTTC.

The sample holds many counts of this clonotype. The chain employs TRBV7-9 and TRBJ2-5, with 8 bases matching TRBD2. This CDR3 contains 14 residues. Germline-derived CDR1 and CDR2 are SEHNR and FQNEAQ (reference sequence). V shed 5 bases and J 4 bases; nucleotides not matched to a gene: 6. CDR3 coding DNA: TGTGCCAGCAGCACACTAGCGGTAGGAGAGACCCAGTACTTC. Protein: CASSTLAVGETQYF.

This clonotype has at least ten counts. The rearrangement joins TRBV10-3 to TRBJ2-5, with 7 bases matching TRBD2. Losses at the gene ends were 10 bases for V and 9 bases for J; bases not matched to a gene: 14. Germline assignment: CDR1 ENHRY and CDR2 SYGVKD. This CDR3 is 13 amino acids long. The CDR3 sequence: CASTNRLASAQYF. In DNA, the CDR3 is TGTGCCAGCACCAACCGACTAGCTTCCGCCCAGTACTTC.

V gene TRBV2 combines with J gene TRBJ1-5; the D is unclear. V lost 11 bases and J 4 bases, leaving 12 bases between the germline ends. CDR1 and CDR2 (germline): SNHLY, FYNNEI. This CDR3 is 12 amino acids long. CDR3 nucleotides: TGTGCCTGGAGTGTATGGAATCAGCCCCAGCATTTT. Translated: CAWSVWNQPQHF.

The chain recombines TRBV10-3 with TRBJ2-7; D may be TRBD1 (6 bases). Trimming took 2 bases from V and 4 from J, leaving 15 bases between them. This CDR3 is built from 15 residues. Germline V gene lookup returns CDR1 ENHRY and CDR2 SYGVKD. The CDR3 DNA is TGTGCCATCAGTGAGGGATCCAGGGGTGGTTACGAGCAGTACTTC. Translating it yields CAISEGSRGGYEQYF.

The V call is TRBV10-3, the J call TRBJ1-3; possibly TRBD1 for D (6 bases). Per germline, CDR1 ENHRY and CDR2 SYGVKD. Trimming pared 5 bases from V and 4 bases from J, leaving 9 bases between. The CDR3 has 13 residues. CDR3 loop: CAISTGRGNTIYF. CDR3 DNA: TGTGCCATCAGTACAGGGAGGGGAAACACCATATATTTT.